The T cell receptor beta chain described here comes from a study of shared clonotypes between healthy human individuals. There are 15 residues in the CDR3. The germline CDR1 and CDR2 sequences are SGHVS and FNYEAQ. The junction had 11 bases not matched to a gene; V was cut back by 5 bases and J by 11 bases. TCRdb keeps only in-frame clones here, not all; method: immunoSEQ multiplex PCR. The sample includes around 700,000 clones, around 72% of them seen just once. The genes are TRBV7-6 and TRBJ1-4; TRBD1 agrees at 10 bases. This receptor was taken from a woman younger than 45 in good health. The specimen was memory CD4+ T cells sorted from blood. Indicated subset: CD45RA-negative fraction. The CDR3 spells CASSPRQGAVAKLFF. CDR3 DNA: TGTGCCAGCAGCCCTCGACAGGGGGCAGTCGCGAAACTGTTTTTT.